This T cell receptor beta chain was obtained from a study of blood T cell repertoires in COVID-19. This clone was detected only a few times. Measured with immunoSEQ multiplex PCR; TCRdb has only the in-frame clones, and not every one. The sample contains approximately 230,000 clones, around 90% of which appear only once. Per the germline V gene, CDR1 is MDHEN and CDR2 is SYDVKM. The CDR3 loop spans 12 amino acids. V was clipped by 3 bases and J by 6 bases, with 9 bases between them. This sequence originates from a woman in her fifties or sixties with acute COVID-19. Sequenced: PBMCs or T cells enriched from blood (not recorded which). The genes are TRBV28 and TRBJ2-7; possibly TRBD2 for D (5 bases). The CDR3 DNA reads as TGTGCCAGCAGTTTTAGCGAGGTCGAGCAGTACTTC. It codes for CASSFSEVEQYF.